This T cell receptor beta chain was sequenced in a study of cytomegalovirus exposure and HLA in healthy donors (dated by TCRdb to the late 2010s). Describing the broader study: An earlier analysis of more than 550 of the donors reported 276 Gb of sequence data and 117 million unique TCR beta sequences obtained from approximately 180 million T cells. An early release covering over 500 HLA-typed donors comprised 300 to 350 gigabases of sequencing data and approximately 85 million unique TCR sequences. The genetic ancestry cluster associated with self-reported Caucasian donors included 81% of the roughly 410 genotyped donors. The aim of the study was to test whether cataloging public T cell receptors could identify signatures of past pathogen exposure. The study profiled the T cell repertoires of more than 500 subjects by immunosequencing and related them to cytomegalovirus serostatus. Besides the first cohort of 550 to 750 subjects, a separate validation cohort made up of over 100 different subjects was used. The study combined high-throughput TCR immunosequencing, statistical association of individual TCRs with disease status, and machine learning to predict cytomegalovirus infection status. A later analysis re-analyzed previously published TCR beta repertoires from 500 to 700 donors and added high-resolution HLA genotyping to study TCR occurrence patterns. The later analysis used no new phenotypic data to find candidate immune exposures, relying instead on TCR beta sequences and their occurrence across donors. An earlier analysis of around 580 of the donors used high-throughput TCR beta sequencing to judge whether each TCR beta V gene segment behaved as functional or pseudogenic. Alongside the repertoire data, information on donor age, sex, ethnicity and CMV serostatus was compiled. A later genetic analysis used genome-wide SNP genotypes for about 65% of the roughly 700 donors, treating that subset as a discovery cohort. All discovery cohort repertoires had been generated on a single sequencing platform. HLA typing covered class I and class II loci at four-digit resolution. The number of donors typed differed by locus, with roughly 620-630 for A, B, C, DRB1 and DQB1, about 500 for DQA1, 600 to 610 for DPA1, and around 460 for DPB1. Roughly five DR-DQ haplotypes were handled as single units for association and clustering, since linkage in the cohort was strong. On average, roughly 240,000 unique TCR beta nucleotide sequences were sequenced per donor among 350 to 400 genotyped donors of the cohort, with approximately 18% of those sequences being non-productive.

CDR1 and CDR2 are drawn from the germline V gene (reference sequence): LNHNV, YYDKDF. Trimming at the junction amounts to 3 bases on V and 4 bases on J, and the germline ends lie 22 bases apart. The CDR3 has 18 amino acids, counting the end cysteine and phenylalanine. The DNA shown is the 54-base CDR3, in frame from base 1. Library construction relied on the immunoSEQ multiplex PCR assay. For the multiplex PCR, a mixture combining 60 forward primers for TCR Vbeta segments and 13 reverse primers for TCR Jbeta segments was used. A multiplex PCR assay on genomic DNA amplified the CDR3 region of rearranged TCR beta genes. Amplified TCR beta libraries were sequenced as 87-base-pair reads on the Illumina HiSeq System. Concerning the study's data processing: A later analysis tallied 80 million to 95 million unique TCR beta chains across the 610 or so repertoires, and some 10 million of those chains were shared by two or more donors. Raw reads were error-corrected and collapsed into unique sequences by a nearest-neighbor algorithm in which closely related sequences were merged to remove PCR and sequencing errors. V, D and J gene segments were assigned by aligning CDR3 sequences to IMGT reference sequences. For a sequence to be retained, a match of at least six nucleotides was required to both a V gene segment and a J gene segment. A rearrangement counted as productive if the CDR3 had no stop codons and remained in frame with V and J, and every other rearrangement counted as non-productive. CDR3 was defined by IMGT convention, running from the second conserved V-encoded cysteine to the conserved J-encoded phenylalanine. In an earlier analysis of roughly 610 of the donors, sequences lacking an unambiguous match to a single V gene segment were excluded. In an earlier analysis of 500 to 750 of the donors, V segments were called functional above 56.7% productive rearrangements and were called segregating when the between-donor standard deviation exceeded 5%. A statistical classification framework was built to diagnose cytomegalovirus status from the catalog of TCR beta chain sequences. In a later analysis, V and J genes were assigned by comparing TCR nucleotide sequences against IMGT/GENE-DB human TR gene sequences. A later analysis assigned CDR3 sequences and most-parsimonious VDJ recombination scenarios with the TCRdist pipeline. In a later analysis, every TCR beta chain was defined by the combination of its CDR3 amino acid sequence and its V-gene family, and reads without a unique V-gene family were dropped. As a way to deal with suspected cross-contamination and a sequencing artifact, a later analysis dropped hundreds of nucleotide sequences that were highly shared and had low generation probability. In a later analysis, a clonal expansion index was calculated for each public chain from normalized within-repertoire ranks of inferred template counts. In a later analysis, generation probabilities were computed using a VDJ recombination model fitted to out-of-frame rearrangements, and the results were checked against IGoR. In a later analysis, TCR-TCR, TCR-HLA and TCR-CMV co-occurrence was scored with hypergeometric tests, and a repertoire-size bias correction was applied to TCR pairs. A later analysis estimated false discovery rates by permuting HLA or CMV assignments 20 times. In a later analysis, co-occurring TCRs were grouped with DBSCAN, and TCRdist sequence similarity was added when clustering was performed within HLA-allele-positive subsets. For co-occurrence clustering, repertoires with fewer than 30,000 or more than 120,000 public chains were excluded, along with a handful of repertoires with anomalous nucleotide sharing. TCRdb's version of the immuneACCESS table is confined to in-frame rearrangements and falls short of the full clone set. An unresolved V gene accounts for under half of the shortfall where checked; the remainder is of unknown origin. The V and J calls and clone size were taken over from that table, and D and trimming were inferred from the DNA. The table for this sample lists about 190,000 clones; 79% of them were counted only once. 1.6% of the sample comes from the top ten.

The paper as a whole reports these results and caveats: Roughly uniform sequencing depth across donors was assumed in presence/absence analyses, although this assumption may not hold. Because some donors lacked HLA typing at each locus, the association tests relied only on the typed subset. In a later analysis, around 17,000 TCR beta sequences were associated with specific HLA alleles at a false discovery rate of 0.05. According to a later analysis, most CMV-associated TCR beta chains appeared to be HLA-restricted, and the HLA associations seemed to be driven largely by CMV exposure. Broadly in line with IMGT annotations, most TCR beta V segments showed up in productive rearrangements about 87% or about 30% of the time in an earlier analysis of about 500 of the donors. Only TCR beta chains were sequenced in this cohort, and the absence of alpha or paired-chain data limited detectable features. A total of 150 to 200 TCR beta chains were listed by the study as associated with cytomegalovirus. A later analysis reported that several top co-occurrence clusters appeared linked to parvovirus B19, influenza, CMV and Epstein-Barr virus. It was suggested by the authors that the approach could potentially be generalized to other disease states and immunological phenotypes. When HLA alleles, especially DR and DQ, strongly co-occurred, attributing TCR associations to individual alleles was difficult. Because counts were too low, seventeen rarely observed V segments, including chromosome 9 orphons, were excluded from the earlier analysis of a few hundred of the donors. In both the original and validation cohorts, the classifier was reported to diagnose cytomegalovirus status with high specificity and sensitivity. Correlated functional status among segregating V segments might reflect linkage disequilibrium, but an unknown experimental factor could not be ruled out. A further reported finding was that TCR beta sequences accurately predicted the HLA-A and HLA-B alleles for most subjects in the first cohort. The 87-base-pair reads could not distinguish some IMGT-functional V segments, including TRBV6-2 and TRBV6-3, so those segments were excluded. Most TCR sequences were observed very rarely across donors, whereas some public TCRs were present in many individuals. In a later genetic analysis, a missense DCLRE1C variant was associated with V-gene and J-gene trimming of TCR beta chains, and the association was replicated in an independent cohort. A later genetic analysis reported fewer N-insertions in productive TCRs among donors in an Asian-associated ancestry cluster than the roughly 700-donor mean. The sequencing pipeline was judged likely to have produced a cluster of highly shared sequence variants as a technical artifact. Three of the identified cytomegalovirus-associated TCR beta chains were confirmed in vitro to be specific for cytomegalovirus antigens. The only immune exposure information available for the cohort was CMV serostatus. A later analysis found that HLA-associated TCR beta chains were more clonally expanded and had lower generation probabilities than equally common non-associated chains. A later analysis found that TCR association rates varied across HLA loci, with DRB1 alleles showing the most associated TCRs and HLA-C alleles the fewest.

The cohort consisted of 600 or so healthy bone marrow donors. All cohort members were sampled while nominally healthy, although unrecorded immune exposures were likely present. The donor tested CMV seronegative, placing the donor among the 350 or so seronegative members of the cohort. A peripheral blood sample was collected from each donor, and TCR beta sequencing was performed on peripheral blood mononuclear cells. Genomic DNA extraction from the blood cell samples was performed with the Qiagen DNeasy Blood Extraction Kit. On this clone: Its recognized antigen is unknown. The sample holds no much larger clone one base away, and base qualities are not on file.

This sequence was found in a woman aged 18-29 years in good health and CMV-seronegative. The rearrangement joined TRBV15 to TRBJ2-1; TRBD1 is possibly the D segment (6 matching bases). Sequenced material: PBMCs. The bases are TGTGCCACCAGCAGCCCTACAGGGTCCGCTATGGGATACAATGAGCAGTTCTTC. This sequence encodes CATSSPTGSAMGYNEQFF.